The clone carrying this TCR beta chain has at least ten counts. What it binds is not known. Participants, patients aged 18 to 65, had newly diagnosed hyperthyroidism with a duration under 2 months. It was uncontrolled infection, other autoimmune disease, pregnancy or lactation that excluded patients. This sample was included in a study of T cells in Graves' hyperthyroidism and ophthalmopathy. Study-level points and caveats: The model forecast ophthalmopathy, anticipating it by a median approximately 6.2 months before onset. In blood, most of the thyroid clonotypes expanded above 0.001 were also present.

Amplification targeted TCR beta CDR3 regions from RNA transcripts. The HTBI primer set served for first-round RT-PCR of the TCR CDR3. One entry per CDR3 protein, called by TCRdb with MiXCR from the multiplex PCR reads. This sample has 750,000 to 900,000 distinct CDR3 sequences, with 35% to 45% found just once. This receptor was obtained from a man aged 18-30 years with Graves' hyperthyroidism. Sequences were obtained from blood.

In DNA, the CDR3 is TGCGCCAGCAGAGATCAAAGCAACACTGAAGCTTTCTTT. It codes for CASRDQSNTEAFF. This sequence joins TRBV5-1 and TRBJ1-1, with D hard to call. Germline V gene data show CDR1 as SGHRS and CDR2 as YFSETQ. V was shortened by 5 bases and J by 2 bases, with 10 bases between the two germline ends. The CDR3 sequence is 13 residues long.